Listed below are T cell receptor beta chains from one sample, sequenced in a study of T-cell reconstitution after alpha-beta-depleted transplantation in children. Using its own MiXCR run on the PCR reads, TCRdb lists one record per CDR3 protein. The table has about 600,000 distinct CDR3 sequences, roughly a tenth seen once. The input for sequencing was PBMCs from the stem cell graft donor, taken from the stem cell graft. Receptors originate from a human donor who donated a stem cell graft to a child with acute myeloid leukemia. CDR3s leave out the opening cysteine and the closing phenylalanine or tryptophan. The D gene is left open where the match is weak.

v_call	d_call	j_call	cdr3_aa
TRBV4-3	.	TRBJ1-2	ASSQDGGSKNYGYT
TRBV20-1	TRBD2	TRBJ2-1	SATSGWTSNNEQF
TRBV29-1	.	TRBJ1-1	SARGRFTEAF
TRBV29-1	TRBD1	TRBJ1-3	SGATGADTIY
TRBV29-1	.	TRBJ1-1	SVQVTGNEAF
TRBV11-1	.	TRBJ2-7	ASSPTPGQEAGTRGYEQY
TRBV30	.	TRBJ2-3	AWERSGTQY
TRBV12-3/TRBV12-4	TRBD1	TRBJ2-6	ASSRTGSGANVLT
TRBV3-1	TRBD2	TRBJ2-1	ASSQAGLEVEQF
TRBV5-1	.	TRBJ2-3	ASSFQGHTDTQY
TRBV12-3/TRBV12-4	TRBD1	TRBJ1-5	ASSPGGGYSNQPQH
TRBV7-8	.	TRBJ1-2	ASSGEDSFLNYGYT
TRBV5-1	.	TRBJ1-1	ASSPEGGQVEAF
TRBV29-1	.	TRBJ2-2	SVLDQNTGELF
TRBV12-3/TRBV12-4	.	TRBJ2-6	ASSPTGPSSGANVLT
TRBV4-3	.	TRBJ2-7	ASSSSLSYEQY
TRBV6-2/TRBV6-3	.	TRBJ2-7	ASSYSLAGGFNYEQY
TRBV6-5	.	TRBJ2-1	ASSSPGGMAEQF
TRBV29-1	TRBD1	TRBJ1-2	SVERQGARGYT
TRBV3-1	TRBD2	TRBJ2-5	ASSSSVAGGQETQY
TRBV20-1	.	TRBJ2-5	SARDTRSGETQY
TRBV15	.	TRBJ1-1	ATSRDGRENTEAF
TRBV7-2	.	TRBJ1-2	ASSLHGQSGRGANYGYT
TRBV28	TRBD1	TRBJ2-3	ASRSSGTGARDTQY
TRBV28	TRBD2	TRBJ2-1	ASSPHGRGQSYNEQF
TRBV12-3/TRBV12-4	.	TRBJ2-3	ASSLAPSRYTDTQY